The 6 T cell receptor beta chains below come from one sample, sequenced in a study of T cell responses to AZD1222 COVID-19 vaccine. Data came from immunoSEQ multiplex PCR; TCRdb stores just in-frame clones and leaves some out. Here the sample spans 250,000 or so clones, more than 85% being singletons. Sample: peripheral blood, taken on day 0 of AZD1222 vaccination. The receptors were gathered from an adult in good health.

This sequence joins TRBV7-9 and TRBJ1-2, with D perhaps matching TRBD1 (6 bases). This CDR3 spans 13 amino acids. Germline V gene lookup returns CDR1 SEHNR and CDR2 FQNEAQ (reference sequence). The V and J ends lost 4 bases and 7 bases respectively, with 13 bases between them. CDR3 protein: CASSYTGTSGYTF. The CDR3 region has the DNA TGTGCCAGCAGCTATACAGGGACTTCTGGCTACACCTTC.

This chain joins TRBV15 and TRBJ1-1; D is unclear. The V and J ends lost 6 bases and 1 base respectively, with 12 bases between them. The length of the CDR3 is 14 residues. Germline V gene sequence: CDR1 LNHNV, CDR2 YYDKDF (reference sequence). CDR3 DNA sequence: TGTGCCACCAGAGCAGGAGTCGGGAACACTGAAGCTTTCTTT. Translation: CATRAGVGNTEAFF. Together with reference TRBV15 and TRBJ1-1, the CDR3 gives the full variable domain: DAMVIQNPRYQVTQFGKPVTLSCSQTLNHNVMYWYQQKSSQAPKLLFHYYDKDFNNEADTPDNFQSRRPNTSFCFLDIRSPGLGDTAMYLCATRAGVGNTEAFFGQGTRLTVV.

The chain carries TRBV5-1 and TRBJ1-1; possible D gene TRBD1, 5 bases. The germline V gene has CDR1 SGHRS and CDR2 YFSETQ. V was shortened by 3 bases and J by 3 bases, with 12 bases between the two germline ends. The CDR3 length is 14 residues. In DNA, the CDR3 is TGCGCCAGCAGCTCCGGGGGTGGGTACACTGAAGCTTTCTTT. Encoded protein: CASSSGGGYTEAFF.

The V call is TRBV12-5, the J call TRBJ2-1; TRBD2 aligns across 9 bases. The CDR3 contains 16 residues. Per germline, CDR1 LGHNT and CDR2 FRNRAP. V shed 6 bases and J 8 bases; nucleotides not matched to a gene: 14. The CDR3 region is CASGKSGGPLADEQFF. The CDR3 DNA reads TGTGCTAGTGGCAAAAGCGGGGGGCCTCTCGCCGATGAGCAGTTCTTC.

The rearrangement links TRBV7-9 to TRBJ1-2; D may be TRBD1 (6 bases). The CDR3 length is 17 residues. Trimming shortened V by 0 bases and J by 6 bases, and 20 bases separated the two germline ends. In germline, CDR1 is SEHNR, CDR2 FQNEAQ (reference sequence). The CDR3 loop reads CASSLARGRGAIDGYTF. The CDR3 coding sequence is TGTGCCAGCAGCTTAGCTAGGGGGAGGGGTGCTATCGATGGCTACACCTTC.

This sequence joins TRBV27 and TRBJ2-4; D is unclear. The CDR3 sequence is 13 residues long. The ends were cut back, 2 bases at V and 3 bases at J, with 5 bases in the middle. Germline-derived CDR1 and CDR2 are MNHEY and SMNVEV (reference sequence). This CDR3 is CASSLGGKNIQYF. The CDR3 DNA reads as TGTGCCAGCAGTTTAGGCGGCAAAAACATTCAGTACTTC.